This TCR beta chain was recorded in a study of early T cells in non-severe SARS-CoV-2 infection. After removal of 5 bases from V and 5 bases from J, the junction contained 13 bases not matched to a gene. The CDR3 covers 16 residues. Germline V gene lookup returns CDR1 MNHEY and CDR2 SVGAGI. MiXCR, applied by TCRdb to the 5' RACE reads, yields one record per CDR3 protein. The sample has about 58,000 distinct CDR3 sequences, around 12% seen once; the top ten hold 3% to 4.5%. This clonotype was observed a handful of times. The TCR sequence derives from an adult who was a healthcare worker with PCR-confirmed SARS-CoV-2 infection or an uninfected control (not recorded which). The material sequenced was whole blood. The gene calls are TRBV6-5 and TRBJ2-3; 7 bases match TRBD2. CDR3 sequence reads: CASSPWRGGPVDTQYF. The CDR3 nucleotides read TGTGCCAGCAGTCCCTGGAGGGGAGGGCCTGTAGATACGCAGTATTTT.